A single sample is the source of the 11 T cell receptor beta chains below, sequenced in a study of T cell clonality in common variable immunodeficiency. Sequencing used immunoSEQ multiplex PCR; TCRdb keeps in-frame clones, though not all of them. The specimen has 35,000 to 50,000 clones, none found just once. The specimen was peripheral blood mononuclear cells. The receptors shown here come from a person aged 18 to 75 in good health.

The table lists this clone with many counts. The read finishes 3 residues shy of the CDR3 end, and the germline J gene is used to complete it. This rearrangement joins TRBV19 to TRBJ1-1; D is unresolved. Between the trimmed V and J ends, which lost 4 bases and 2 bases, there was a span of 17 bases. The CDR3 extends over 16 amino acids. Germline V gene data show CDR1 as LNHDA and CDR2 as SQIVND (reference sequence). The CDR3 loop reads CASSRVGVGHNTEAFF. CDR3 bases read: TGTGCCAGTAGTAGGGTGGGCGTTGGCCACAACACTGAA. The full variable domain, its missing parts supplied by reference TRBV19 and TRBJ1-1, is DGGITQSPKYLFRKEGQNVTLSCEQNLNHDAMYWYRQDPGQGLRLIYYSQIVNDFQKGDIAEGYSVSREKKESFPLTVTSAQKNPTAFYLCASSRVGVGHNTEAFFGQGTRLTVV.

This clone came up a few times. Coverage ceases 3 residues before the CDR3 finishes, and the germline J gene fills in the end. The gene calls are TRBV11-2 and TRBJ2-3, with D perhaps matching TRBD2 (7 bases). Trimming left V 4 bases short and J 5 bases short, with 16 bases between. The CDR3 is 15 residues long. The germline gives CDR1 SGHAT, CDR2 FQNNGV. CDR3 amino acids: CASSSEAGAQDTQYF. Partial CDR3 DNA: TGTGCCAGCAGCTCGGAGGCGGGGGCCCAAGATACG. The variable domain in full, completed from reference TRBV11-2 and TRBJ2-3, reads EAGVAQSPRYKIIEKRQSVAFWCNPISGHATLYWYQQILGQGPKLLIQFQNNGVVDDSQLPKDRFSAERLKGVDSTLKIQPAKLEDSAVYLCASSSEAGAQDTQYFGPGTRLTVL.

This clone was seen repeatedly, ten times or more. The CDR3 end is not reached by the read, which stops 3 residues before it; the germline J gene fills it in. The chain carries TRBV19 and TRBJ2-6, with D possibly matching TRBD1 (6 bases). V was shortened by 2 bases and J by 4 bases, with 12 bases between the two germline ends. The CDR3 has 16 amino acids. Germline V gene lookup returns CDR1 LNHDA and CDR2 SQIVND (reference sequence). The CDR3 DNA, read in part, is TGTGCCAGTAGTATATCTCAGGGGCGCGGGGCCAACGTC. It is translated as CASSISQGRGANV. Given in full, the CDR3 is CASSISQGRGANVLTF.

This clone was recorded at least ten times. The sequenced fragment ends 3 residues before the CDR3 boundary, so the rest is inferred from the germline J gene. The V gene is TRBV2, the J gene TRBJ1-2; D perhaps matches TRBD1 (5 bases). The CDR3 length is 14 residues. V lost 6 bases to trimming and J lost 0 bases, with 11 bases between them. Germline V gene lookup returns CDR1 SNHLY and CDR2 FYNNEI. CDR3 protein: CASSPQGTNYGYTF. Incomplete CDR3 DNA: TGTGCCAGCAGCCCCCAGGGAACTAACTATGGC.

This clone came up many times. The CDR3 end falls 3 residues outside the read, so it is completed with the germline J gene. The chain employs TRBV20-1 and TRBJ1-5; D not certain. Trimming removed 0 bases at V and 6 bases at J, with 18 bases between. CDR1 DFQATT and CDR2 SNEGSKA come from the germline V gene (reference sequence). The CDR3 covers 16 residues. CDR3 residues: CSARDSFGGLGQPQHF. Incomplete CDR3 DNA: TGCAGTGCTAGAGACTCATTTGGAGGGTTGGGTCAGCCC.

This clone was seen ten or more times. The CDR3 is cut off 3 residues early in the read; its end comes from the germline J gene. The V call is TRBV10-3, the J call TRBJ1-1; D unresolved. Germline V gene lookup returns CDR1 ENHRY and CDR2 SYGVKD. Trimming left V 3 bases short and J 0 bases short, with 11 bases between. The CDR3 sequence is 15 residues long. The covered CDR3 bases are TGTGCCATCAGTGATAAGGTTGCGGTGAACACTGAA. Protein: CAISDKVAVNTE. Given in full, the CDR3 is CAISDKVAVNTEAFF.

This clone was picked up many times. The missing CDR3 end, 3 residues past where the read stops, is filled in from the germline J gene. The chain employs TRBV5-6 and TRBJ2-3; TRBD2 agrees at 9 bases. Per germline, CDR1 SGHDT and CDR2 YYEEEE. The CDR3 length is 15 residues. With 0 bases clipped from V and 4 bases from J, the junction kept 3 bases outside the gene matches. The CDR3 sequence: CASSLDSGSADTQYF. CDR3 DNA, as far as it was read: TGTGCCAGCAGCTTGGATAGCGGGAGTGCAGATACG.

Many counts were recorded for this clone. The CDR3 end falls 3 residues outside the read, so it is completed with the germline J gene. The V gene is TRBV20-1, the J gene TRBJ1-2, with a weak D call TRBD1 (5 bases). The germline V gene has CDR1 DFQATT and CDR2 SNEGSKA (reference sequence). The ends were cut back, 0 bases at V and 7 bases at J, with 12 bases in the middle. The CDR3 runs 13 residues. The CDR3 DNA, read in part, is TGCAGTGCTAGAGAAGCAGGGAGTTCTGGC. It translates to CSAREAGSSG. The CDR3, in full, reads CSAREAGSSGYTF.

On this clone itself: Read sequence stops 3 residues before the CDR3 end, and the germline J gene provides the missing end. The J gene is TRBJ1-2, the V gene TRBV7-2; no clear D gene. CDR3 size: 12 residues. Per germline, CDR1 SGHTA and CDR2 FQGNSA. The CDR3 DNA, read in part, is TGTGCCAGCAGCTCCACCTACGATACC. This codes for CASSSTYDT. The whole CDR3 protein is CASSSTYDTYTF. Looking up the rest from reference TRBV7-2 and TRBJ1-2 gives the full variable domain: GAGVSQSPSNKVTEKGKDVELRCDPISGHTALYWYRQSLGQGLEFLIYFQGNSAPDKSGLPSDRFSAERTGGSVSTLTIQRTQQEDSAVYLCASSSTYDTYTFGSGTRLTVV.

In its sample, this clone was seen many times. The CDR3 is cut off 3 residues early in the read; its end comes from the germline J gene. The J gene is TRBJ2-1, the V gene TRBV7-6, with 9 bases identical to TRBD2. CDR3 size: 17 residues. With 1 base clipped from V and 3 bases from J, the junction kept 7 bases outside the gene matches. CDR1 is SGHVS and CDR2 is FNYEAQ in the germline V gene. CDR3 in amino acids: CASSLVLREGLYNEQFF. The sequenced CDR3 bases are TGTGCCAGCAGCTTAGTCCTGCGGGAGGGCCTCTACAATGAG. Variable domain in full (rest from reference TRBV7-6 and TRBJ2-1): GAGVSQSPRYKVTKRGQDVALRCDPISGHVSLYWYRQALGQGPEFLTYFNYEAQQDKSGLPNDRFSAERPEGSISTLTIQRTEQRDSAMYRCASSLVLREGLYNEQFFGPGTRLTVL.

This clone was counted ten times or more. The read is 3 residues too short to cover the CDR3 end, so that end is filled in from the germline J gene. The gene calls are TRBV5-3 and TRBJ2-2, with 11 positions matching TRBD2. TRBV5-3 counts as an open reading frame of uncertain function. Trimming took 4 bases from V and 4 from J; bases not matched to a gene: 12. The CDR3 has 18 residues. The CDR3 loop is CARSPTGSGGGSTGELFF. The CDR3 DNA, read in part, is TGTGCCAGAAGCCCGACGGGTAGCGGGGGGGGTAGCACCGGGGAG.